This T cell receptor (beta chain) was recovered during a study of blood T cells in healthy people across ages. The use of a sample-barcoded 5' primer and a J-beta primer mix characterized a second PCR of about 7 to 12 cycles. TCRdb processed the 5' RACE reads anew with MiXCR; each CDR3 protein has one entry. The sample holds 1.5 million to 2 million distinct CDR3 sequences, roughly 43% seen once. The study's findings and limits: Aged donors had fewer naive CD4+ cells and lower diversity than long-lived donors.

Russia was home to the donors, healthy Caucasian individuals aged roughly 6 to 90. On this clonotype: Its antigen remains unidentified.

Sequencing input: blood. This clonotype was obtained from a human donor in good health.

CDR3 loop: CASSTVGQGSGQPQHF. In DNA, the CDR3 is TGTGCCAGCAGTACAGTCGGACAGGGGTCGGGTCAGCCCCAGCATTTT. This chain joins TRBV28 and TRBJ1-5; 9 nucleotides align to TRBD1. CDR1 is MDHEN and CDR2 is SYDVKM in the germline V gene. Unmatched junction bases numbered 11, after V lost 5 bases and J lost 6 bases. The CDR3 runs 16 residues.